This entry lists 11 T cell receptor beta chains sequenced from one sample in a study of blood T cell repertoires in COVID-19. Assay: immunoSEQ multiplex PCR; the TCRdb copy retains only in-frame clones and omits some. Of roughly 200,000 clones in the sample, around 87% were seen once. The specimen was PBMCs or T cells enriched from blood (not recorded which). These receptors originate from a woman younger than 45 who had recovered from COVID-19.

This rearrangement joins TRBV11-3 to TRBJ1-2; weak D call: TRBD1 (6 bases). CDR3 length: 14 residues. The V end was cut by 3 bases, the J end by 0 bases, with 8 bases between. Germline loops: CDR1 SGHNT, CDR2 YENEEA. CDR3 DNA: TGTGCCAGCAGCTTCAGGACAGCTAACTATGGCTACACCTTC. This gives the protein CASSFRTANYGYTF.

The rearrangement joins TRBV5-4 to TRBJ2-7; 7 nucleotides agree with TRBD2. Germline V gene sequence: CDR1 SGHNT, CDR2 YYREEE (reference sequence). Losses at the gene ends were 0 bases for V and 2 bases for J; bases not matched to a gene: 2. The CDR3 consists of 14 residues. CDR3: CASSLVAGAYEQYF. CDR3 DNA: TGTGCCAGCAGCTTGGTTGCGGGGGCCTACGAGCAGTACTTC.

The chain employs TRBV10-3 and TRBJ2-2, with 8 positions matching TRBD1. The CDR3 totals 15 residues. Germline V gene sequence: CDR1 ENHRY, CDR2 SYGVKD. V shed 6 bases and J 4 bases; nucleotides not matched to a gene: 7. The CDR3 loop is CAIRPDRAGTGELFF. CDR3 coding DNA: TGTGCCATCAGGCCGGACAGGGCGGGCACCGGGGAGCTGTTTTTT.

The genes are TRBV5-6 and TRBJ2-7, with D perhaps TRBD2 (6 bases). Trimming took 1 base from V and 1 from J, leaving 15 bases between them. Germline CDR1 and CDR2: SGHDT and YYEEEE. CDR3 length: 16 residues. The CDR3 sequence: CASSLRSGRWSYEQYF. CDR3 sequence (DNA): TGTGCCAGCAGCTTGAGGTCAGGGAGGTGGTCCTACGAGCAGTACTTC.

The chain employs TRBV7-2 and TRBJ2-7, with a weak D call TRBD1 (6 bases). The CDR3 totals 13 residues. Trimming took off 6 bases at V and 0 bases at J, with 9 bases between the two ends. Germline loops: CDR1 SGHTA, CDR2 FQGNSA. CDR3 in amino acids: CASRRQASYEQYF. CDR3 sequence (DNA): TGTGCCAGCAGACGACAGGCCTCCTACGAGCAGTACTTC.

V usage is TRBV18 and J usage is TRBJ2-1, with D perhaps TRBD1 (8 bases). Per germline, CDR1 KGHSH and CDR2 LQKENI. V was clipped by 3 bases and J by 10 bases, with 19 bases between them. CDR3 length: 15 residues. The CDR3 nucleotides read TGTGCCAGCTCACCGGGACAGGCGGGGGAGGCGGAGCAGTTCTTC. It encodes CASSPGQAGEAEQFF.

The chain joins TRBV5-4 to TRBJ1-1; D unclear. CDR3 size: 14 residues. Between the trimmed V and J ends, which lost 0 bases and 2 bases, there was a span of 8 bases. Germline V gene lookup returns CDR1 SGHNT and CDR2 YYREEE (reference sequence). The CDR3 coding sequence is TGTGCCAGCAGCTTGGCGTTCGTTAACACTGAAGCTTTCTTT. It specifies CASSLAFVNTEAFF. The complete variable domain, with remaining parts taken from reference TRBV5-4 and TRBJ1-1, reads ETGVTQSPTHLIKTRGQQVTLRCSSQSGHNTVSWYQQALGQGPQFIFQYYREEENGRGNFPPRFSGLQFPNYSSELNVNALELDDSALYLCASSLAFVNTEAFFGQGTRLTVV.

The V call is TRBV19, the J call TRBJ1-1, with TRBD1 matching over 10 bases. The CDR3 consists of 13 residues. From germline, CDR1 is LNHDA and CDR2 SQIVND (reference sequence). V trimming: 8 bases; J trimming: 4 bases; junction bases outside the gene matches: 4. The CDR3 reads CASQTGGGTEAFF. CDR3 nucleotides: TGTGCCAGTCAGACAGGGGGCGGCACTGAAGCTTTCTTT.

V and J are TRBV18 and TRBJ1-1; 7 bases match TRBD1. Unmatched junction bases numbered 3, after V lost 5 bases and J lost 3 bases. The CDR3 totals 13 residues. Per the germline V gene, CDR1 is KGHSH and CDR2 is LQKENI. This CDR3 is CASSTQGYTEAFF. The CDR3 bases are TGTGCCAGCTCAACACAGGGGTACACTGAAGCTTTCTTT.

The J gene is TRBJ1-2, the V gene TRBV9; a weak D match, TRBD1 (5 bases). The germline V gene has CDR1 SGDLS and CDR2 YYNGEE. The CDR3 has 13 amino acids. V gave up 2 bases and J gave up 9 bases, with 14 bases separating them. CDR3 sequence reads: CASSVSGGYSYTF. CDR3 in DNA: TGTGCCAGCAGCGTCTCCGGGGGATACAGCTACACCTTC.

V and J are TRBV10-3 and TRBJ2-7, with 9 bases identical to TRBD1. From germline, CDR1 is ENHRY and CDR2 SYGVKD. Trimming at V came to 3 bases and at J to 5 bases, leaving 11 bases not matched to a gene. The CDR3 consists of 16 residues. The CDR3 here is CAISDPPGTGYHEQYF. The DNA for the CDR3 is TGTGCCATCAGTGATCCCCCTGGGACAGGGTACCACGAGCAGTACTTC.